This TCR beta chain was captured in a study of graft-versus-host responses after intestinal transplantation. Study observations and caveats: Recipient-marrow GvH clones were detected, some having first appeared in ileum or blood.

The protocol was immunoSEQ multiplex PCR, while the TCRdb copy is restricted to in-frame clones and leaves out a portion. Seen here are some 4,000 clones, approximately 32% observed once, and the top ten hold 6.5% to 8.5%. The V gene's germline CDR1 is LGHNA and CDR2 YSLEER. V lost 1 base, J lost 6 bases, and 2 bases lay in between. CDR3 length: 11 residues. The sequencing used alloreactive CD4+ T cells from a mixed lymphocyte reaction culture, collected before transplantation. The subset is: CFSE-low proliferating T cells sorted from roughly 6-day pre-transplant mixed lymphocyte reaction (GvH or HvG direction). The V and J genes are TRBV4-3 and TRBJ2-3; D gene ambiguous. This clonotype was obtained from a human patient who was an organ donor for intestinal transplantation. The CDR3 bases are TGCGCCAGCAGCCAAGGGGATACGCAGTATTTT. Its translation: CASSQGDTQYF.